One sample yielded the 4 T cell receptor beta chains listed below, sequenced in a study of shared clonotypes between healthy human individuals. Using immunoSEQ multiplex PCR, the repertoire was profiled, and TCRdb retains in-frame clones only, with some absent. Altogether fewer than 850,000 clones are present, 90% to 98% being singletons, with the ten largest covering about 0.25%. CD45RO-negative CD8 cells positively selected for CCR7 made up the naive population, which excluded terminally differentiated effector memory CD45RA+ cells. The sequenced material came from naive CD8+ T cells sorted from blood. These receptors were collected from a man aged 25 to 40 in good health.

This sequence joins TRBV7-2 and TRBJ2-3, with 11 bases lining up with TRBD2. CDR3 length equals 19 residues. V lost 3 bases to trimming and J lost 3 bases; unmatched junction nucleotides: 14. The germline V gene encodes CDR1 SGHTA and CDR2 FQGNSA. CDR3 sequence: CASSFHSGRASFFTDTQYF. The CDR3 DNA reads as TGTGCCAGCAGCTTCCATAGCGGGAGGGCTTCGTTTTTTACAGATACGCAGTATTTT.

The chain combines TRBV5-5 with TRBJ2-7; 7 nucleotides align to TRBD1. J gave up 3 bases and V 4 bases, and 4 bases lay outside the gene matches. Germline V CDR1 and CDR2: SGHKS, YYEKEE (reference sequence). The CDR3 loop spans 13 amino acids. The CDR3 DNA follows: TGTGCCAGCAGCGGGGACAGATACTACGAGCAGTACTTC. Its translation is CASSGDRYYEQYF.

This clone was observed a single time. This chain uses TRBV15 with TRBJ2-7, with 8 bases that match TRBD1. The CDR3 consists of 13 residues. Germline CDR1 is LNHNV and CDR2 is YYDKDF (reference sequence). The V and J ends lost 4 bases and 3 bases, in that order; junction bases with no gene match: 2. The CDR3 reads CATSTDRGYEQYF. The CDR3, as DNA: TGTGCCACCAGCACCGACAGGGGCTACGAGCAGTACTTC.

The rearrangement uses TRBV29-1 and TRBJ2-1; TRBD2 matches at 8 bases. After removal of 6 bases from V and 8 bases from J, the junction contained 9 bases not matched to a gene. In germline, CDR1 is SQVTM, CDR2 ANQGSEA. This CDR3 comprises 13 residues. The chain's CDR3 is CSVVGLVWDEQFF. In nucleotides, the CDR3 is TGCAGCGTAGTGGGACTAGTGTGGGATGAGCAGTTCTTC.